This T cell receptor (beta chain) stems from a study of T cell responses to AZD1222 COVID-19 vaccine. Study-level findings and limits: Donors skewed white British and female; clonal diversity was possibly underestimated.

Trimming took off 1 base at V and 7 bases at J, with 5 bases between the two ends. The CDR3 loop spans 11 amino acids. CDR1 and CDR2 from the germline V gene are DFQATT and SNEGSKA (reference sequence). Worth noting for this clone: The antigen is undetermined.

TCRdb keeps only in-frame clones here, not all; method: immunoSEQ multiplex PCR. The table has approximately 90,000 clones, roughly nine tenths seen once. This sequence joins TRBV20-1 and TRBJ2-1; D is ambiguous. Source: peripheral blood, taken on day 0 of AZD1222 vaccination. This receptor was obtained from an adult in good health. In DNA form, the CDR3 reads TGCAGTGCTAGAGTGGGGAATGAGCAGTTCTTC. This gives the protein CSARVGNEQFF.